This passage covers 9 T cell receptor beta chains from one sample sequenced in a study of Ad26.COV2.S vaccination and SARS-CoV-2 variants. Only in-frame clones appear in the TCRdb table, and some are missing; sequencing was by immunoSEQ multiplex PCR. The table shows about 350,000 clones, with 70% to 90% occurring only once. Treatment indicated: some 20 received Ad26.COV2.S at low or high dose, single or two shots; roughly 5 received placebo; per-sample allocation not given. Specimens were obtained on day 63 following the first vaccine or placebo injection. Here the sequenced sample was peripheral blood, taken in a trial of Ad26.COV2.S vaccine versus placebo. These TCRs come from a person aged 18 to 65 who received the Ad26.COV2.S COVID-19 vaccine or a placebo.

The chain combines TRBV5-1 with TRBJ2-5; 9 bases fit TRBD2. With 3 bases clipped from V and 2 bases from J, the junction kept 8 bases outside the gene matches. This CDR3 region has 16 residues. Germline CDR1 is SGHRS and CDR2 is YFSETQ. The CDR3 loop reads CASSWRLAERQETQYF. DNA for the CDR3: TGCGCCAGCAGCTGGAGACTAGCGGAGCGACAAGAGACCCAGTACTTC.

The chain links TRBV7-2 to TRBJ2-7; D is possibly TRBD1 or TRBD2 (5 bases each). The CDR3 extends over 15 amino acids. CDR1 and CDR2 from the germline V gene are SGHTA and FQGNSA. V was shortened by 5 bases and J by 0 bases, with 14 bases between the two germline ends. The DNA for the CDR3 is TGTGCCAGCAGCACCGCCGGGACGGGCTCCTACGAGCAGTACTTC. This translates into CASSTAGTGSYEQYF.

V and J are TRBV6-5 and TRBJ2-7, with D maybe TRBD1 (7 bases). Trimming took off 8 bases at V and 0 bases at J, with 14 bases between the two ends. The CDR3 totals 14 residues. Germline values: CDR1 MNHEY, CDR2 SVGAGI. The CDR3 DNA reads as TGTGCCAGCCAGACAGGGAGGAGCTCCTACGAGCAGTACTTC. Protein sequence: CASQTGRSSYEQYF.

This chain joins TRBV3-1 (or the pseudogene TRBV3-2) and TRBJ1-2; TRBD1 matches 7 bases. The V and J ends lost 8 bases and 4 bases, in that order; junction bases with no gene match: 7. CDR1 and CDR2 (germline): LGHDT, YNNKEL (reference sequence). This CDR3 is built from 13 residues. CDR3 loop: CASRPGGSYGYTF. The DNA for the CDR3 is TGTGCCAGCCGACCAGGGGGGTCCTATGGCTACACCTTC.

The chain has TRBV27 and TRBJ2-3; 13 bases fit TRBD2. V lost 7 bases to trimming and J lost 6 bases; unmatched junction nucleotides: 13. CDR3 size: 17 residues. Germline V gene sequence: CDR1 MNHEY, CDR2 SMNVEV (reference sequence). As DNA, the CDR3 is TGTGCCAGCACCCACGGAGGTGGGACTAGCGGGATTGATACGCAGTATTTT. Residues: CASTHGGGTSGIDTQYF.

V gene TRBV6-2 or TRBV6-3 combines with J gene TRBJ2-7; 10 positions agree with TRBD2. The germline CDR1 and CDR2 sequences are MNHEY and SVGEGT. This CDR3 is 17 amino acids long. V lost 0 bases and J lost 7; bases outside the gene matches: 12. The CDR3 nucleotides read TGTGCCAGCAGTTACTCGGCTAGCGGGAGCCGAGCGGTGGAGCAGTACTTC. Protein: CASSYSASGSRAVEQYF.

On this clone itself: The sample holds other DNA sequences that translate to the same CDR3. This chain links TRBV7-2 with TRBJ2-7, with 9 bases lining up with TRBD2. CDR1 is SGHTA, CDR2 FQGNSA, per germline. V dropped 2 bases and J dropped 6; count of bases not matched to a gene: 5. This CDR3 has 14 amino acids. CDR3 in DNA: TGTGCCAGCAGCTTAAGGCTAGCGGGGACCGAGCAGTACTTC. It codes for CASSLRLAGTEQYF.

The J gene is TRBJ2-3, the V gene TRBV6-5; weak D call: TRBD2 (6 bases). Germline V gene sequence: CDR1 MNHEY, CDR2 SVGAGI. The CDR3 has 15 residues. V shed 6 bases and J shed 2 bases, with 15 bases lying between them. CDR3 coding DNA: TGTGCCAGCAGGAGGACTACCTACCTCACAGATACGCAGTATTTT. Protein: CASRRTTYLTDTQYF.

The chain uses TRBV19 and TRBJ1-5; D not resolved. CDR3 length equals 13 residues. Deletions cut 2 bases from V and 4 bases from J, with 6 bases between. Looked up from germline, CDR1 is LNHDA and CDR2 is SQIVND (reference sequence). CDR3 loop: CASSITENQPQHF. As DNA, the CDR3 is TGTGCCAGTAGTATAACGGAGAATCAGCCCCAGCATTTT.